The present TCR beta chain was sequenced within a study of blood T cell repertoires in COVID-19. Overall study context: Samples came from the United States, Italy and Spain, spanning acute and convalescent COVID-19. T cells, B-cell-depleted T cells, or PBMCs provided the cDNA or gDNA that served as material.

In the original analysis: Reference gene primer amplification in the assay estimated nucleated cell counts. Data came from immunoSEQ multiplex PCR; TCRdb stores just in-frame clones and leaves some out. V and J calls and clone size are as listed in that table; D and trimming were resolved from the DNA. The sample holds 170,000 or so clones, approximately 80% seen once. The CDR3 loop spans 13 amino acids. The germline V gene encodes CDR1 SNHLY and CDR2 FYNNEI. Trimming removed 4 bases from V and 6 bases from J; junction bases left unmatched: 4. This receptor was obtained from a woman aged 60 to 75 with acute or convalescent COVID-19. Specimen: peripheral blood. The chain couples TRBV2 to TRBJ2-7, with 9 positions matching TRBD1. The CDR3 loop is CASSVGQGSEQYF. The CDR3 DNA sequence: TGTGCCAGCAGTGTAGGACAGGGGAGCGAGCAGTACTTC.